The 9 T cell receptor beta chains presented below share a single source sample, sequenced in a study of T cells in Graves' hyperthyroidism and ophthalmopathy. RNA transcripts were the template for amplifying TCR beta CDR3 regions. The study used the HTBI primer set for a first-round RT-PCR of the TCR CDR3. One entry per CDR3 protein results from TCRdb running MiXCR on the multiplex PCR reads. The data contain about 620,000 distinct CDR3 sequences, around 15% of them singletons. Sequences were obtained from blood. The receptors come from a woman aged 30 to 39 with Graves' hyperthyroidism.

The CDR3 sequence: CATRGGVGRADTQYF. Here the CDR3 DNA reads TGTGCCACCAGGGGAGGGGTGGGCCGGGCAGATACGCAGTATTTT. The chain carries TRBV15 and TRBJ2-3, with TRBD2 identical over 7 bases. V dropped 6 bases and J dropped 4; count of bases not matched to a gene: 10. Germline loops: CDR1 LNHNV, CDR2 YYDKDF (reference sequence). This CDR3 comprises 15 residues. The whole variable domain, filled in from reference TRBV15 and TRBJ2-3, reads DAMVIQNPRYQVTQFGKPVTLSCSQTLNHNVMYWYQQKSSQAPKLLFHYYDKDFNNEADTPDNFQSRRPNTSFCFLDIRSPGLGDTAMYLCATRGGVGRADTQYFGPGTRLTVL.

This clonotype has a handful of counts. The genes are TRBV7-2 and TRBJ1-1, with a tentative D call TRBD1 (6 bases). Germline CDR1 is SGHTA and CDR2 is FQGNSA. Trimming pared 3 bases from V and 5 bases from J, leaving 19 bases between. The CDR3 has 16 amino acids. CDR3 sequence (DNA): TGTGCCAGCAGCTTCACGCAAATTTCCACAGGGACTGAAGCTTTCTTT. Residues: CASSFTQISTGTEAFF.

The chain uses TRBV3-1 and TRBJ2-7, with a weak D call TRBD1 (7 bases). The germline CDR1 and CDR2 sequences are LGHDT and YNNKEL (reference sequence). The CDR3 sequence is 14 residues long. V dropped 7 bases and J dropped 2 bases, with 15 bases sitting between them. In DNA form, the CDR3 reads TGTGCCAGCAAAGAGGAGGGGGCGGCCTACGAGCAGTACTTC. Residues: CASKEEGAAYEQYF.

V is TRBV19 and J is TRBJ2-3, with 7 bases identical to TRBD2. In germline, CDR1 is LNHDA, CDR2 SQIVND (reference sequence). V gave up 7 bases and J gave up 0 bases; unmatched junction bases: 4. The CDR3 loop spans 14 amino acids. This CDR3 is CASNKRESTDTQYF. CDR3 nucleotides: TGTGCCAGTAACAAGCGGGAAAGCACAGATACGCAGTATTTT.

This clonotype was seen at least ten times. V is TRBV11-3 and J is TRBJ2-3, with 8 nucleotides matching TRBD2. V shed 0 bases and J 0 bases; nucleotides not matched to a gene: 11. The CDR3 is made up of 19 amino acids. Germline values: CDR1 SGHNT, CDR2 YENEEA. CDR3 DNA sequence: TGTGCCAGCAGCTTAGAAGGGCTAGCGGGTCCGTCTAGCACAGATACGCAGTATTTT. It encodes CASSLEGLAGPSSTDTQYF.

CDR3 region: CASSELAGNAYEQYF. Here the CDR3 DNA reads TGTGCCAGCAGCGAACTAGCGGGAAACGCCTACGAGCAGTACTTC. The rearrangement links TRBV25-1 to TRBJ2-7; TRBD2 matches 10 bases. Germline CDR1 and CDR2: MGHDK and SYGVNS. V dropped 6 bases and J dropped 2; count of bases not matched to a gene: 7. The CDR3 consists of 15 residues.

V and J are TRBV3-1 and TRBJ2-5; TRBD2 might be the D (6 bases). CDR1 and CDR2 (germline): LGHDT, YNNKEL (reference sequence). The CDR3 covers 15 residues. The V and J ends lost 3 bases and 5 bases respectively, with 16 bases between them. DNA for the CDR3: TGTGCCAGCAGCCACGGTGGGACGGCGGGGGAGACCCAGTACTTC. Residues: CASSHGGTAGETQYF.

This clonotype was observed a handful of times. The chain combines TRBV7-9 with TRBJ2-3; D is unclear. The germline gives CDR1 SEHNR, CDR2 FQNEAQ (reference sequence). The length of the CDR3 is 14 residues. Trimming removed 2 bases at V and 6 bases at J, with 12 bases between. CDR3 nucleotide sequence: TGTGCCAGCAGCTTAACCGCGACGTCGGATACGCAGTATTTT. Translated: CASSLTATSDTQYF.

This clonotype was counted a few times. This chain links TRBV28 with TRBJ2-4; D possibly corresponds to TRBD2 (7 bases). The CDR3 covers 17 residues. Germline values: CDR1 MDHEN, CDR2 SYDVKM. V shed 6 bases and J shed 9 bases, with 27 bases lying between them. Written as DNA, the CDR3 is TGTGCCAGCAGCCCCGGGGTGGGCGGGGGCCCCCTTTTCATTCAGTACTTC. Translating it yields CASSPGVGGGPLFIQYF.